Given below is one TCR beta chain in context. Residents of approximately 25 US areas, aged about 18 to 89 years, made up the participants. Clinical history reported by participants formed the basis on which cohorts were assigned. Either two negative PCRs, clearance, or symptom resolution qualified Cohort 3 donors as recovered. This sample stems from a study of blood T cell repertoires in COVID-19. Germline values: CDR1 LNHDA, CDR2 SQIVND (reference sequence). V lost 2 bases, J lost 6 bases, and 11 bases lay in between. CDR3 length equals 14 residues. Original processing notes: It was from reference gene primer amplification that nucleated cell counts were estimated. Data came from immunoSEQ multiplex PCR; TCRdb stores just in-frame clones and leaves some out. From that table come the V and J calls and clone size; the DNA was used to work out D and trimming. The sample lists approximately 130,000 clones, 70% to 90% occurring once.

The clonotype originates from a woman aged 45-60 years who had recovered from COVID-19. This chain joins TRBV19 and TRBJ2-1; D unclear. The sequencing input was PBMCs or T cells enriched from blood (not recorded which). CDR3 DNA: TGTGCCAGTAGTATACGAGAAGAAACCAATGAGCAGTTCTTC. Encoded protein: CASSIREETNEQFF.